This passage covers 32 T cell receptor beta chains from one sample sequenced in a study of cytomegalovirus exposure and HLA in healthy donors. A multiplex PCR was run with 60 Vbeta primers and 13 Jbeta primers. TCRdb's table, derived via immunoSEQ multiplex PCR, lists solely in-frame clones and lacks some. The table has roughly 90,000 clones, around 80% seen once. Source material: PBMCs. These receptors originate from a man aged 30-40 years in good health and CMV-seronegative.

The chain has TRBV15 and TRBJ2-2, with 7 bases identical to TRBD1. The ends lost 6 bases at V and 1 base at J; junction bases unmatched: 11. The CDR3 loop spans 17 amino acids. Germline values: CDR1 LNHNV, CDR2 YYDKDF (reference sequence). CDR3 amino acids: CATRKGGGRGNTGELFF. The CDR3 DNA follows: TGTGCCACCAGGAAAGGGGGCGGAAGGGGGAACACCGGGGAGCTGTTTTTT.

J is TRBJ2-7 and V is TRBV2; 11 positions agree with TRBD2. Trimming took 7 bases from V and 4 from J; bases not matched to a gene: 9. Germline lookup yields CDR1 SNHLY and CDR2 FYNNEI. This CDR3 is built from 15 residues. CDR3 residues: CASTPRTSGQYEQYF. CDR3 nucleotide sequence: TGTGCCAGCACTCCTAGGACTAGCGGGCAATACGAGCAGTACTTC.

V and J are TRBV5-4 and TRBJ2-7, with 8 bases lining up with TRBD2. The CDR3 is made up of 15 amino acids. CDR1 and CDR2 from the germline V gene are SGHNT and YYREEE (reference sequence). V lost 2 bases and J lost 5; bases outside the gene matches: 9. CDR3 DNA sequence: TGTGCCAGCAGCTTCAAGCGGGAGAAAGCGAACGAGCAGTACTTC. This translates into CASSFKREKANEQYF.

This chain joins TRBV9 and TRBJ2-3; the D gene is possibly TRBD1 (6 bases). The CDR3 length is 15 residues. Germline assignment: CDR1 SGDLS and CDR2 YYNGEE. Trimming shortened V by 0 bases and J by 3 bases, and 11 bases separated the two germline ends. The CDR3 loop is CASSVAGQVTDTQYF. The DNA for the CDR3 is TGTGCCAGCAGCGTAGCGGGACAAGTTACAGATACGCAGTATTTT.

The genes are TRBV6-6 and TRBJ1-4; D is unclear. The CDR3 runs 13 residues. Deletions cut 11 bases from V and 8 bases from J, with 18 bases between. Germline CDR1 is MNHNY and CDR2 is SVGAGI (reference sequence). As DNA, the CDR3 is TGTGCCGCGATCGGAGGGAGTGGCGAAAAACTGTTTTTT. As protein: CAAIGGSGEKLFF.

The V gene is TRBV30, the J gene TRBJ2-3; D perhaps matches TRBD2 (6 bases). Per germline, CDR1 GTSNPN and CDR2 SVGIG (reference sequence). V was pared by 4 bases and J by 4 bases, with 12 bases between. The CDR3 has 13 amino acids. CDR3: CAWMAGMADTQYF. For the CDR3, the DNA is TGTGCCTGGATGGCGGGAATGGCAGATACGCAGTATTTT.

The chain employs TRBV7-2 and TRBJ1-4; D call uncertain. The CDR3 runs 11 residues. V lost 3 bases and J 6 bases, leaving 2 bases between the germline ends. CDR1 and CDR2 (germline): SGHTA, FQGNSA. In DNA form, the CDR3 reads TGTGCCAGCAGCTTCGATGAAAAACTGTTTTTT. Amino acid sequence: CASSFDEKLFF.

The chain carries TRBV7-2 and TRBJ2-1; 10 bases fit TRBD2. Trimming removed 6 bases from V and 7 bases from J; junction bases left unmatched: 9. Germline values: CDR1 SGHTA, CDR2 FQGNSA. CDR3 size: 15 residues. CDR3 bases: TGTGCCAGCAGTCTAGCGGGAGTACGGTATAATGAGCAGTTCTTC. This codes for CASSLAGVRYNEQFF.

V usage is TRBV7-6 and J usage is TRBJ2-1; 13 nucleotides align to TRBD2. CDR1 and CDR2 (germline): SGHVS, FNYEAQ. V was clipped by 5 bases and J by 13 bases; unmatched bases: 5. The CDR3 covers 13 residues. CDR3 coding DNA: TGTGCCAGCAGCCCCGGGACTAGCGGGAAACAGTTCTTC. Its translation: CASSPGTSGKQFF.

This clone was seen a handful of times. The chain joins TRBV5-1 to TRBJ2-2, with TRBD2 as a possible D gene (6 bases). From germline, CDR1 is SGHRS and CDR2 YFSETQ. V lost 5 bases to trimming and J lost 6 bases, with 11 bases between them. The CDR3 consists of 13 residues. The CDR3 protein is CASRRLAPGELFF. Here the CDR3 DNA reads TGCGCCAGCAGGAGGCTAGCGCCCGGGGAGCTGTTTTTT.

This rearrangement joins TRBV9 to TRBJ1-3, with D perhaps TRBD1 (5 bases). V lost 3 bases to trimming and J lost 0 bases, with 13 bases between them. The V gene's germline CDR1 is SGDLS and CDR2 YYNGEE. The CDR3 loop spans 16 amino acids. DNA of the CDR3: TGTGCCAGCAGCGCTCACCAGGGCGACTCTGGAAACACCATATATTTT. Amino acid sequence: CASSAHQGDSGNTIYF.

The rearrangement uses TRBV4-3 and TRBJ2-3, with TRBD2 matching over 9 bases. CDR3 length: 16 residues. The J segment lost 1 base and the V segment lost 2 bases, leaving 4 bases of the junction unmatched. Germline CDR1 LGHNA, CDR2 YSLEER. This chain's CDR3 is CASSQMVAGGTDTQYF. The CDR3 region has the DNA TGCGCCAGCAGCCAAATGGTAGCGGGGGGCACAGATACGCAGTATTTT.

The chain recombines TRBV5-4 with TRBJ1-5, with D possibly TRBD1 on 6 matching bases. Germline CDR1 reads SGHNT; CDR2 reads YYREEE (reference sequence). V lost 1 base and J lost 6, with 11 bases in between. This CDR3 has 14 amino acids. CDR3 in amino acids: CASSLWGGGQPQHF. The DNA of the CDR3 is TGTGCCAGCAGCTTGTGGGGGGGCGGTCAGCCCCAGCATTTT.

This clone was observed a single time. The chain combines TRBV4-1 with TRBJ1-1, with D tentatively TRBD1 (5 bases). Looked up from germline, CDR1 is MGHRA and CDR2 is YSYEKL. The CDR3 spans 14 residues. The V end lost 4 bases, the J end lost 6 bases, and 15 bases lay between the germline ends. This chain's CDR3 is CASSRTTGDAEAFF. The CDR3 nucleotides are TGCGCCAGCAGCCGCACCACGGGGGACGCTGAAGCTTTCTTT.

The chain has TRBV29-1 and TRBJ1-5, with D perhaps matching TRBD1 (6 bases). Trimming removed 5 bases from V and 7 bases from J, with 12 bases in between. This CDR3 is 12 amino acids long. The germline V gene encodes CDR1 SQVTM and CDR2 ANQGSEA. In nucleotides, the CDR3 is TGCAGCGTTCAGGGGTTTGGGCAGCCCCAGCATTTT. Amino acids: CSVQGFGQPQHF.

This chain joins TRBV4-2 and TRBJ2-2; tentatively, D is TRBD2 (6 bases). Germline CDR1 is LGHNA and CDR2 is YNFKEQ. The length of the CDR3 is 15 residues. Trimming took 4 bases from V and 6 from J, leaving 15 bases between them. CDR3 DNA sequence: TGTGCCAGCAGCCCGACTACCTCGGGAGCCGGGGAGCTGTTTTTT. Amino acids: CASSPTTSGAGELFF.

The rearrangement uses TRBV6-5 and TRBJ1-1; D may be TRBD1 (5 bases). Germline V gives CDR1 MNHEY, CDR2 SVGAGI. The CDR3 spans 13 residues. Trimming removed 3 bases from V and 3 bases from J, with 8 bases in between. CDR3 amino acids: CASSYGGDTEAFF. For the CDR3, the DNA is TGTGCCAGCAGTTATGGAGGGGACACTGAAGCTTTCTTT.

The rearrangement uses TRBV19 and TRBJ1-5; no clear D gene. The germline CDR1 and CDR2 sequences are LNHDA and SQIVND (reference sequence). The CDR3 totals 14 residues. V was clipped by 7 bases and J by 1 base, with 11 bases between them. The CDR3 DNA follows: TGTGCCAGTAAGGAGTCGAAGAGCAATCAGCCCCAGCATTTT. Protein: CASKESKSNQPQHF.

This clone turned up a few times. The rearrangement uses TRBV5-4 and TRBJ2-5; TRBD2 aligns across 14 bases. The V and J ends lost 4 bases and 2 bases, in that order; junction bases with no gene match: 13. CDR3 length: 19 amino acids. Germline CDR1 and CDR2: SGHNT and YYREEE (reference sequence). CDR3 residues: CASSGHPGLAGATQETQYF. CDR3 in DNA: TGTGCCAGCAGCGGCCACCCGGGACTAGCGGGGGCCACTCAAGAGACCCAGTACTTC.

This chain connects TRBV7-8 to TRBJ2-7, with 11 positions matching TRBD1. The CDR3 contains 16 residues. V was pared by 2 bases and J by 2 bases, with 5 bases of the junction left unmatched. The germline V gene has CDR1 SGHVS and CDR2 FQNEAQ. The CDR3 DNA reads TGTGCCAGCAGCTTAAGACCGGGACAGGGGGCCTACGAGCAGTACTTC. Protein sequence: CASSLRPGQGAYEQYF.

The chain has TRBV27 and TRBJ1-5; D call uncertain. V lost 3 bases to trimming and J lost 11 bases, with 17 bases between them. The CDR3 loop spans 14 amino acids. Germline V gene data show CDR1 as MNHEY and CDR2 as SMNVEV (reference sequence). The CDR3 spells CASSFRVSDRAQHF. The CDR3 DNA reads as TGTGCCAGCAGTTTCCGGGTCAGCGATCGGGCCCAGCATTTT.

This clone was seen a few times. J is TRBJ1-1 and V is TRBV9; TRBD1 agrees at 7 bases. This CDR3 has 15 residues. J was trimmed by 2 bases and V by 4 bases; bases with no gene match: 8. The V gene's germline CDR1 is SGDLS and CDR2 YYNGEE. This chain's CDR3 is CASSLSAGGNTEAFF. Written as DNA, the CDR3 is TGTGCCAGCAGCCTCAGTGCAGGGGGTAACACTGAAGCTTTCTTT.

The chain carries TRBV30 and TRBJ2-7; D possibly corresponds to TRBD2 (5 bases). Between the trimmed V and J ends, which lost 0 bases and 2 bases, there was a span of 17 bases. Germline V gene data show CDR1 as GTSNPN and CDR2 as SVGIG (reference sequence). The CDR3 runs to 16 residues. CDR3 in amino acids: CAWSVLQKDGTYEQYF. DNA of the CDR3: TGTGCCTGGAGTGTACTCCAGAAGGACGGGACCTACGAGCAGTACTTC.

This clone came up once. This chain joins TRBV18 and TRBJ1-4; 9 bases map to TRBD1. V gave up 1 base and J gave up 8 bases; unmatched junction bases: 5. Germline CDR1 and CDR2: KGHSH and LQKENI. The CDR3 spans 15 residues. The CDR3: CASSPRTGVGEKLFF. The CDR3, as DNA: TGTGCCAGCTCACCACGGACAGGGGTCGGGGAAAAACTGTTTTTT.

This clone was found a few times. The V call is TRBV6-5, the J call TRBJ2-2; the match to TRBD2 covers 12 bases. This CDR3 comprises 16 residues. Trimming at V came to 0 bases and at J to 4 bases, leaving 0 bases not matched to a gene. Germline V lookup: CDR1 MNHEY, CDR2 SVGAGI. The DNA for the CDR3 is TGTGCCAGCAGTTACTCGACTAGCGGGAGCACCGGGGAGCTGTTTTTT. It specifies CASSYSTSGSTGELFF.

This clone has only a few counts. V usage is TRBV6-1 and J usage is TRBJ2-2; TRBD1 matches 10 bases. Germline V gene lookup returns CDR1 MNHNS and CDR2 SASEGT. J gave up 6 bases and V 2 bases, and 6 bases lay outside the gene matches. This CDR3 region has 16 residues. The CDR3 coding sequence is TGTGCCAGCAGTGAACCCCCGGGACAGGGGTCCGGGGAGCTGTTTTTT. Protein: CASSEPPGQGSGELFF.

This clone was picked up a small number of times. This chain joins TRBV4-3 and TRBJ2-7; TRBD1 might be the D (6 bases). CDR3 length equals 14 residues. Germline-derived CDR1 and CDR2 are LGHNA and YSLEER. V lost 1 base and J lost 2, with 9 bases in between. In DNA form, the CDR3 reads TGCGCCAGCAGCCAAGGGGACAACCCCTACGAGCAGTACTTC. Protein: CASSQGDNPYEQYF.

The gene calls are TRBV5-1 and TRBJ1-1, with 7 bases aligning to TRBD1. Germline assignment: CDR1 SGHRS and CDR2 YFSETQ. The length of the CDR3 is 12 residues. With 3 bases clipped from V and 7 bases from J, the junction kept 3 bases outside the gene matches. As DNA, the CDR3 is TGCGCCAGCAGCTGGGACAGTATTGAAGCTTTCTTT. Protein product: CASSWDSIEAFF.

The CDR3 DNA reads as TGTGCCAGCAGCGCCGCTCGGGGAGCGGACACTGAAGCTTTCTTT. Its translation: CASSAARGADTEAFF. The rearrangement links TRBV9 to TRBJ1-1; D not resolved. This CDR3 has 15 amino acids. V was clipped by 3 bases and J by 3 bases, with 15 bases between them. Germline assignment: CDR1 SGDLS and CDR2 YYNGEE. Using reference TRBV9 and TRBJ1-1 for the parts outside the CDR3, the full variable domain is DSGVTQTPKHLITATGQRVTLRCSPRSGDLSVYWYQQSLDQGLQFLIQYYNGEERAKGNILERFSAQQFPDLHSELNLSSLELGDSALYFCASSAARGADTEAFFGQGTRLTVV.

The chain employs TRBV5-6 and TRBJ1-2; 9 bases agree with TRBD1. J was trimmed by 7 bases and V by 3 bases; bases with no gene match: 13. Germline loops: CDR1 SGHDT, CDR2 YYEEEE. The CDR3 runs 16 residues. CDR3 amino acids: CASSSLGATGGGGYTF. CDR3 in DNA: TGTGCCAGCAGCTCCCTTGGGGCAACAGGGGGCGGTGGCTACACCTTC.

The chain couples TRBV7-6 to TRBJ1-1, with a possible D match to TRBD1 (5 bases). Trimming stripped 1 base from V and 5 bases from J, with 14 bases between. The CDR3 runs to 15 residues. Germline CDR1 SGHVS, CDR2 FNYEAQ. The CDR3 DNA reads as TGTGCCAGCAGCTTAGAGCTGGGGCGCCGGACTGAAGCTTTCTTT. Protein product: CASSLELGRRTEAFF.

This chain uses TRBV11-1 with TRBJ1-1; the D gene is possibly TRBD1 (6 bases). V shed 5 bases and J shed 0 bases, with 7 bases lying between them. CDR1 and CDR2 (germline): SGHAT, FQDESV (reference sequence). The CDR3 spans 13 residues. CDR3 bases: TGTGCCAGCAGCCAGGGGCTGAACACTGAAGCTTTCTTT. Translated: CASSQGLNTEAFF. The entire variable domain, with the rest obtained from reference TRBV11-1 and TRBJ1-1, is as follows: EAEVAQSPRYKITEKSQAVAFWCDPISGHATLYWYRQILGQGPELLVQFQDESVVDDSQLPKDRFSAERLKGVDSTLKIQPAELGDSAMYLCASSQGLNTEAFFGQGTRLTVV.